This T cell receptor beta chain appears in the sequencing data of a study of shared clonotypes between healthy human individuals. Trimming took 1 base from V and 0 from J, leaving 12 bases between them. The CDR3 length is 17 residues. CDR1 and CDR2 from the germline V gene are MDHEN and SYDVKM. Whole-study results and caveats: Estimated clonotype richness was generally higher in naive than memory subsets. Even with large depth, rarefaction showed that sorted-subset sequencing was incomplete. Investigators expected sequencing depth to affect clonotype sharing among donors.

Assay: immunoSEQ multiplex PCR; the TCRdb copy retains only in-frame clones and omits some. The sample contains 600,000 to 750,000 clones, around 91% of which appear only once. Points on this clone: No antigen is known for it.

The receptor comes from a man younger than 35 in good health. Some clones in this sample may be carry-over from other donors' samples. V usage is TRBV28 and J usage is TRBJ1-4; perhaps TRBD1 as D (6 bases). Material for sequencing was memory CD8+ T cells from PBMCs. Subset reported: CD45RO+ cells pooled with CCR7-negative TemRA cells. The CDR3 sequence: CASSLSPGESTNEKLFF. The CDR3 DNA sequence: TGTGCCAGCAGTTTATCGCCAGGGGAGTCAACTAATGAAAAACTGTTTTTT.